This T cell receptor beta chain was obtained from a study of T cells in Graves' hyperthyroidism and ophthalmopathy. Concerning this clonotype itself: One end of the junction fails to match germline, which may point to a read error.

The CDR3 covers 11 residues. Germline V gives CDR1 SNHLY, CDR2 FYNNEI. Amplified TCR beta CDR3 regions came from RNA transcripts. The TCR CDR3 first-round RT-PCR relied on the HTBI primer set. TCRdb processed the multiplex PCR reads anew with MiXCR; each CDR3 protein has one entry. This table has roughly 400,000 distinct CDR3 sequences, more than 13% appearing once. The chain recombines TRBV2 with TRBJ2-3; a weak D match, TRBD1 (6 bases). The sequence was collected from a man between 50 and 59 years old with Graves' ophthalmopathy. Material for sequencing was blood. The CDR3 spells CASSPTGMQFF. CDR3 in DNA: TGTGCCAGCAGTCCCACAGGGATGCAGTTTTTT.